This TCR beta chain appears in the sequencing data of a study of cytomegalovirus exposure and HLA in healthy donors. On the study more broadly: Most donors, more than 80% of roughly 400 genotyped, fell in the Caucasian-associated ancestry cluster.

V dropped 5 bases and J dropped 0; count of bases not matched to a gene: 4. The CDR3 consists of 16 residues. The germline V gene encodes CDR1 SGHAT and CDR2 FQNNGV. Study results and caveats: A later analysis revealed that TCR association rates differed between HLA loci, peaking at DRB1 and bottoming out at HLA-C. TRBV6-2, TRBV6-3 and some other V segments were unresolvable in 87-base-pair reads.

This PCR relied on a set of 60 Vbeta primers and 13 Jbeta primers. The method was immunoSEQ multiplex PCR; TCRdb's version includes in-frame clones alone and lacks a portion of them. The table records about 200,000 clones, around 80% of them present only once. This clone has more than one count but fewer than ten. Its specificity is unknown. This TCR was sampled from a man younger than 30 in good health and CMV-seronegative. The rearrangement links TRBV11-2 to TRBJ2-4; 10 bases match TRBD1. Sequenced sample: PBMCs. The CDR3 here is CASSPGQGVAKNIQYF. The CDR3 nucleotides are TGTGCCAGCAGCCCCGGACAGGGGGTAGCCAAAAACATTCAGTACTTC.